This T cell receptor beta chain was observed in a study of liver allograft versus peripheral blood T cells. In the study overall: The authors compared T cell receptor repertoires in transplanted livers with those in the peripheral blood of recipients. Whole-study findings and limits: Intragraft T cell receptor repertoires of liver allografts were reportedly distinct from those in peripheral blood.

This clonotype is termed medium-sized (0.01 to 0.1%). Its specificity is not known. V lost 6 bases and J lost 4, with 15 bases in between. This CDR3 has 14 residues. Germline V gene lookup returns CDR1 LNHDA and CDR2 SQIVND (reference sequence). TCRdb re-derived calls from the reads in MiXCR, one entry per CDR3 protein. The table records fewer than 4,000 distinct CDR3 sequences, 15% of them present only once. This receptor was obtained from a human patient who had a liver transplant. Part of the T cells may come from the graft donor. V gene TRBV19 combines with J gene TRBJ1-2; TRBD1 is a possible D gene (5 bases). The CDR3 DNA is TGTGCCAGTAGCCCCTTGCAGGGCGTCTATGGCTACACCTTC. It specifies CASSPLQGVYGYTF. Using reference TRBV19 and TRBJ1-2 for the parts outside the CDR3, the full variable domain is DGGITQSPKYLFRKEGQNVTLSCEQNLNHDAMYWYRQDPGQGLRLIYYSQIVNDFQKGDIAEGYSVSREKKESFPLTVTSAQKNPTAFYLCASSPLQGVYGYTFGSGTRLTVV.